Presented here are 3 T cell receptor beta chains from one specimen sequenced in a study of technical replicates of blood from a handful of donors. The assay was immunoSEQ multiplex PCR, and TCRdb's table has in-frame clones only and misses some. Here the sample spans around 90,000 clones, around 94% being singletons. The sample comprised T cells isolated from PBMCs. Receptors originate from a human donor in good health.

The rearrangement links TRBV6-6 to TRBJ2-7; D possibly corresponds to TRBD1 (5 bases). The CDR3 covers 14 residues. Trimming took 6 bases from V and 2 from J, leaving 14 bases between them. Per germline, CDR1 MNHNY and CDR2 SVGAGI (reference sequence). CDR3 sequence reads: CASSFRTDTYEQYF. CDR3 bases: TGTGCCAGCAGCTTTCGGACGGACACCTACGAGCAGTACTTC.

This clone was counted once. V is TRBV19 and J is TRBJ1-4; no definite D call. This CDR3 spans 12 amino acids. V lost 6 bases and J lost 12, with 14 bases in between. Germline CDR1 and CDR2: LNHDA and SQIVND (reference sequence). CDR3 nucleotide sequence: TGTGCCAGTAGATACGGGAATACGGAACTGTTTTTT. Its translation is CASRYGNTELFF.

The rearrangement links TRBV9 to TRBJ2-1; D not resolved. V was cut by 0 bases and J by 4 bases, with 5 bases left in between. This CDR3 is built from 13 residues. The germline V gene encodes CDR1 SGDLS and CDR2 YYNGEE. The chain's CDR3 is CASSVALYNEQFF. The CDR3 bases are TGTGCCAGCAGCGTAGCTCTATACAATGAGCAGTTCTTC.